The 8 T cell receptor beta chains reported below all come from one sample, sequenced in a study of shared clonotypes between healthy human individuals. Clones were sequenced by immunoSEQ multiplex PCR, and TCRdb holds only the in-frame ones, with some missing. In the table there are millions of clones, 80% to 95% of which are singletons. The material sequenced was naive CD4+ T cells from PBMCs. Subset denoted: CD45RA+ positively selected. Receptor source: a man younger than 30 in good health. Some clones in this sample may be carry-over from other donors' samples.

The chain links TRBV2 to TRBJ2-2; 8 bases agree with TRBD2. This CDR3 has 14 amino acids. V lost 9 bases and J lost 5; bases outside the gene matches: 8. In germline, CDR1 is SNHLY, CDR2 FYNNEI. Here the CDR3 reads CASASGGVTGELFF. CDR3 DNA sequence: TGTGCCAGTGCGAGCGGGGGAGTAACCGGGGAGCTGTTTTTT.

This clone was detected only once. The rearrangement joins TRBV5-4 to TRBJ2-1; D not certain. Trimming took off 4 bases at V and 1 base at J, with 12 bases between the two ends. Germline V gene data show CDR1 as SGHNT and CDR2 as YYREEE (reference sequence). The CDR3 contains 15 residues. CDR3 coding DNA: TGTGCCAGCAGCACCAACCCGAGTTCCTACAATGAGCAGTTCTTC. Translating gives CASSTNPSSYNEQFF.

The rearrangement links TRBV11-1 to TRBJ2-1, with 7 bases that match TRBD2. V was clipped by 2 bases and J by 8 bases; unmatched bases: 9. The CDR3 sequence is 15 residues long. Germline CDR1 reads SGHAT; CDR2 reads FQDESV (reference sequence). The CDR3 sequence is CASSLMGEGPDEQFF. As DNA, the CDR3 is TGTGCCAGCAGCTTAATGGGGGAGGGCCCGGATGAGCAGTTCTTC. Combining the CDR3 with reference TRBV11-1 and TRBJ2-1 gives the whole variable domain EAEVAQSPRYKITEKSQAVAFWCDPISGHATLYWYRQILGQGPELLVQFQDESVVDDSQLPKDRFSAERLKGVDSTLKIQPAELGDSAMYLCASSLMGEGPDEQFFGPGTRLTVL.

The V and J genes are TRBV10-1 and TRBJ2-5; 7 bases map to TRBD1. The germline CDR1 and CDR2 sequences are WNHNN and SYGVQD (reference sequence). This CDR3 has 13 residues. Losses at the gene ends were 10 bases for V and 4 bases for J; bases not matched to a gene: 9. In DNA, the CDR3 is TGCGCCACCTCAACAGGGGTCGGAGAGACCCAGTACTTC. Translated, it gives CATSTGVGETQYF.

V gene TRBV19 combines with J gene TRBJ2-2, with 9 nucleotides matching TRBD2. This CDR3 is built from 14 residues. The germline gives CDR1 LNHDA, CDR2 SQIVND (reference sequence). Germline trimming cut 7 bases from V and 7 bases from J; bases unmatched to any gene: 7. In nucleotides, the CDR3 is TGTGCCAGTAACGTAGCGGGAGATTTCGGGGAGCTGTTTTTT. Residues: CASNVAGDFGELFF.

Of note for this clone: Other DNA variants within this sample encode the same CDR3. V and J are TRBV28 and TRBJ1-1, with D perhaps matching TRBD1 (5 bases). The CDR3 consists of 15 residues. The V end was cut by 2 bases, the J end by 1 base, with 11 bases between. Germline V gives CDR1 MDHEN, CDR2 SYDVKM. The CDR3 sequence is CASSLGGLGNTEAFF. The CDR3 DNA reads TGTGCCAGCAGTTTAGGGGGACTGGGGAACACTGAAGCTTTCTTT.

This chain uses TRBV7-6 with TRBJ2-7, with 10 bases fitting TRBD1. Germline V lookup: CDR1 SGHVS, CDR2 FNYEAQ. J gave up 2 bases and V 5 bases, and 3 bases lay outside the gene matches. This CDR3 spans 14 amino acids. The CDR3 is CASSPGQGAYEQYF. The CDR3 nucleotides read TGTGCCAGCAGCCCCGGACAGGGGGCCTACGAGCAGTACTTC.

This chain connects TRBV29-1 to TRBJ2-1, with D perhaps given as TRBD1 or TRBD2 (5 bases each). The CDR3 consists of 13 residues. Trimming took 7 bases from V and 0 from J, leaving 10 bases between them. Per the germline V gene, CDR1 is SQVTM and CDR2 is ANQGSEA. The CDR3, as DNA: TGCAGCGCAGAGGGGAGCTCCTACAATGAGCAGTTCTTC. Protein sequence: CSAEGSSYNEQFF.